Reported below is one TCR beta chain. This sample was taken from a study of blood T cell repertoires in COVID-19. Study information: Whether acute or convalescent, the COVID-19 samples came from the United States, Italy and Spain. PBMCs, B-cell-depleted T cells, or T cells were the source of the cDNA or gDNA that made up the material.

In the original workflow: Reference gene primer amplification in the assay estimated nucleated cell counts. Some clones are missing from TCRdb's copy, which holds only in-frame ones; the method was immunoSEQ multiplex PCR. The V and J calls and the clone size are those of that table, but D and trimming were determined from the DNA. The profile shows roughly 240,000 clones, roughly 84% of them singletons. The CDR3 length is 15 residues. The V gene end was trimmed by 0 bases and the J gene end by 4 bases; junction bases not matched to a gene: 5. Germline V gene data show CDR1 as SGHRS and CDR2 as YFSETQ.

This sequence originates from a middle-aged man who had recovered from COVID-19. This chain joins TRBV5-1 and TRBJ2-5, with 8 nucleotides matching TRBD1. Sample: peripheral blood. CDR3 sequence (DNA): TGCGCCAGCAGCTTGGGGGACAGGCAATTAGAGACCCAGTACTTC. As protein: CASSLGDRQLETQYF.